The source of this TCR beta chain is a study of T cells in Graves' hyperthyroidism and ophthalmopathy. About the study: It was at initial diagnosis, before any treatment, that peripheral blood was collected. Study results and caveats: Ophthalmopathy was told apart from stable hyperthyroidism by a 13 V-J model.

In this sample, this clonotype turned up many times. Its antigen is unidentified. The germline V gene has CDR1 MDHEN and CDR2 SYDVKM. Losses at the gene ends were 5 bases for V and 3 bases for J; bases not matched to a gene: 10. This CDR3 spans 16 amino acids. Sample collection date corresponds to first hyperthyroidism diagnosis, prior to any ophthalmopathy symptoms. Isolation of PBMCs was performed on 8.5 to 10 ml fresh peripheral blood. Researchers took RNA transcripts and amplified the TCR beta CDR3 regions from them. First-round RT-PCR with HTBI primers amplified the TCR CDR3 region. TCRdb re-analysed the multiplex PCR reads in MiXCR, keeping a single row per CDR3 protein. The repertoire includes a few hundred thousand distinct CDR3 sequences, about a sixth of them detected once, and around 30% sits in the top ten.

This rearrangement joins TRBV28 to TRBJ2-7; TRBD1 agrees at 10 bases. Sequencing was performed on blood. This clonotype originated in a woman aged 18-29 years with Graves' hyperthyroidism that later progressed to Graves' ophthalmopathy. CDR3: CASSTTVGTGVYEQYF. The CDR3 DNA reads as TGTGCCAGCAGTACGACCGTGGGGACAGGGGTCTACGAGCAGTACTTC.